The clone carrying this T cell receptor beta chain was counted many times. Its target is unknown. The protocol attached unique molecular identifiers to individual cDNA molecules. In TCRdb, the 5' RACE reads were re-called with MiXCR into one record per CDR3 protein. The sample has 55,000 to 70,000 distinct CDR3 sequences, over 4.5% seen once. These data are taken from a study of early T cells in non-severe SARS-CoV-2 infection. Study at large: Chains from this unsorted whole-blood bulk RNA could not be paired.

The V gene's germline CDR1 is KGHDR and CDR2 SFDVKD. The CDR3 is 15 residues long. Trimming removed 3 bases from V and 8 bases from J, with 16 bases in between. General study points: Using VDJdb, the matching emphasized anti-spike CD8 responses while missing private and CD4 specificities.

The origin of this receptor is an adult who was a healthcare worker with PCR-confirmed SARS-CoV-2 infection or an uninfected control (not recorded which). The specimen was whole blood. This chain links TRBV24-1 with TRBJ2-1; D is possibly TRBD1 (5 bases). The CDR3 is CATSDVSWGDHEQFF. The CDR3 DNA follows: TGTGCCACCAGTGATGTTAGCTGGGGCGATCATGAGCAGTTCTTC.